This T cell receptor (beta chain) was obtained from a study of cytomegalovirus exposure and HLA in healthy donors. The study drew the donors from its approximately 130-subject validation cohort, separate from the roughly 700-subject first cohort. On this clone: As yet, its antigen is unknown.

Study-level results: As was reported, the classifier diagnosed cytomegalovirus status with high specificity and sensitivity. Overall, roughly 160 TCR beta chains were annotated as cytomegalovirus-associated. Across donors, most TCRs were seen rarely, yet some public ones were widespread.

Here immunoSEQ multiplex PCR was the method, and the copy in TCRdb shows in-frame clones only, minus some. The sample has 75,000 to 90,000 clones; roughly 96% are singletons. The germline V gene encodes CDR1 MNHEY and CDR2 SMNVEV (reference sequence). The V and J ends lost 8 bases and 5 bases, in that order; junction bases with no gene match: 3. The CDR3 extends over 14 amino acids. This chain uses TRBV27 with TRBJ2-1; TRBD2 aligns across 13 bases. This receptor was taken from a young woman in good health and CMV-seronegative. Sequenced: PBMCs. Here the CDR3 reads CASWTSGSNNEQFF. The DNA for the CDR3 is TGTGCCAGCTGGACTAGCGGGAGCAACAATGAGCAGTTCTTC.